Described below is a single TCR beta chain sequence and its context. The target antigen is unknown. This entry belongs to a study of blood T cells in healthy people across ages. The overall study: T cells yielded about one barcoded beta molecule per two cells through template switching.

Isolated PBMCs totaled at least 7 million in each sample. A second PCR, run for roughly 7 to 11 cycles, used a sample-barcoded 5' primer plus a J-beta primer mix. One entry per CDR3 protein results from TCRdb running MiXCR on the 5' RACE reads. The sample yields 1.2 million to 1.5 million distinct CDR3 sequences, roughly 59% seen once. Findings of the study overall: TCR beta diversity tracked closely with naive T cell percentage. Without sorted subsets, naive and antigen-experienced compartments could not be conclusively compared.

CDR3 size: 16 residues. V shed 4 bases and J 3 bases; nucleotides not matched to a gene: 8. Germline V gene lookup returns CDR1 SGHDT and CDR2 YYEEEE. The TCR originated in a young man in good health. This rearrangement joins TRBV5-6 to TRBJ2-2; 8 nucleotides match TRBD2. Sequenced material: blood. CDR3 amino acids: CASSPTGGPYTGELFF. Here the CDR3 DNA reads TGTGCCAGCAGCCCTACGGGGGGGCCTTACACCGGGGAGCTGTTTTTT. Using reference TRBV5-6 and TRBJ2-2 for the parts outside the CDR3, the full variable domain is DAGVTQSPTHLIKTRGQQVTLRCSPKSGHDTVSWYQQALGQGPQFIFQYYEEEERQRGNFPDRFSGHQFPNYSSELNVNALLLGDSALYLCASSPTGGPYTGELFFGEGSRLTVL.